This T cell receptor beta chain was observed in a study of T cell clonality in common variable immunodeficiency. CDR3 size: 15 residues. V was shortened by 6 bases and J by 0 bases, with 12 bases between the two germline ends. Per the germline V gene, CDR1 is KGHSH and CDR2 is LQKENI. Overall study results and limits: CVID patient heterogeneity limited repertoire-clinical complication correlations. TCRbeta clonality was increased in CVID versus healthy controls.

Patients and controls were mostly of Caucasian heritage. Heparinized whole blood, about 4.5 to 8.5 ml, came from each donor. This clone was observed many times. As yet, its antigen is unknown. The observed sequence ends 3 residues before the CDR3 terminus, with the missing tail filled in from the germline J gene. Clones were sequenced by immunoSEQ multiplex PCR, and TCRdb holds only the in-frame ones, with some missing. Recorded here are 50,000 to 60,000 clones, none singletons. Specimen: peripheral blood mononuclear cells. The receptor was derived from a person between 18 and 75 years old in good health. This sequence joins TRBV18 and TRBJ2-1, with D maybe TRBD2 (6 bases). The CDR3 sequence: CASSPTSTSYNEQFF. CDR3 DNA (partial): TGTGCCAGCTCCCCGACTAGTACCTCCTACAATGAG. Full variable domain (rest looked up from reference TRBV18 and TRBJ2-1): NAGVMQNPRHLVRRRGQEARLRCSPMKGHSHVYWYRQLPEEGLKFMVYLQKENIIDESGMPKERFSAEFPKEGPSILRIQQVVRGDSAAYFCASSPTSTSYNEQFFGPGTRLTVL.